This T cell receptor (beta chain) came from a study of T cells in Graves' hyperthyroidism and ophthalmopathy. Study-wide findings and caveats: Peripheral blood also featured most of the thyroid clonotypes expanded above 0.001.

From germline, CDR1 is PRHDT and CDR2 FYEKMQ (reference sequence). This CDR3 is built from 14 residues. The trim removed 1 base at V and 7 bases at J, leaving 6 bases unmatched. RNA transcripts provided the source from which TCR beta CDR3 regions were amplified. TCR CDR3 underwent first-round RT-PCR with the HTBI primer set. Each CDR3 protein gets one entry after TCRdb re-called the multiplex PCR reads with MiXCR. This sample has roughly 580,000 distinct CDR3 sequences, with roughly 14% found just once. This clonotype has only a few counts. Its antigen is undetermined. Diagnosis of hyperthyroidism was new in patients aged 18 to 65, and its duration was under 2 months. A sample of blood taken at first hyperthyroidism diagnosis preceded any ophthalmopathy symptoms.

Specimen: blood. V and J are TRBV13 and TRBJ2-7; TRBD2 matches at 8 bases. The receptor was derived from a woman in her twenties or thirties with Graves' hyperthyroidism that later progressed to Graves' ophthalmopathy. CDR3: CASSLAGGPLEQYF. CDR3 DNA: TGTGCCAGCAGCTTAGCGGGAGGGCCGCTGGAGCAGTACTTC. Full variable domain (outside the CDR3, taken from reference TRBV13 and TRBJ2-7): AAGVIQSPRHLIKEKRETATLKCYPIPRHDTVYWYQQGPGQDPQFLISFYEKMQSDKGSIPDRFSAQQFSDYHSELNMSSLELGDSALYFCASSLAGGPLEQYFGPGTRLTVT.